Included here is one TCR beta chain sequence, with context. Its target is not known. Some clones are missing from TCRdb's copy, which holds only in-frame ones; the method was immunoSEQ multiplex PCR. The sample lists 250,000 or so clones, less than 90% occurring once. Among the 120 subjects of the validation cohort, separate from the roughly 670-subject first cohort, were the donors. The sample comes from a study of cytomegalovirus exposure and HLA in healthy donors. Findings of the study overall: The study found most TCR sequences rare, yet found some public TCRs in many donors. First-cohort TCR clusters were later found to tend to co-occur in the roughly 120 validation repertoires. Cytomegalovirus-associated status was assigned to fewer than 200 TCR beta chains.

The CDR3 spans 15 residues. Between the trimmed V and J ends, which lost 4 bases and 0 bases, there was a span of 10 bases. Germline-derived CDR1 and CDR2 are SNHLY and FYNNEI. Specimen: PBMCs. The clonotype was recovered from a man younger than 35 in good health and CMV-seropositive. This chain joins TRBV2 and TRBJ2-1; D possibly uses TRBD1 or TRBD2 (5 bases each). CDR3 sequence: CASSVEGNSYNEQFF. CDR3 nucleotide sequence: TGTGCCAGCAGTGTAGAGGGGAACTCCTACAATGAGCAGTTCTTC.